This T cell receptor (beta chain) emerged from a study of neurological immune-mediated disorders. General study points: None of the CDR3 amino acid sequences in expanded clones turned up in more than one subject, which points to private repertoires in all groups.

This clonotype has more than one count but fewer than ten. What it recognizes is unknown. CDR3 length equals 18 residues. Per germline, CDR1 MDHEN and CDR2 SYDVKM. The V and J ends lost 2 bases and 4 bases respectively, with 18 bases between them. The cDNA came from 5'RACE with 10-nucleotide random UMIs. MiXCR, applied by TCRdb to the 5' RACE reads, yields one record per CDR3 protein. The data contain under 60,000 distinct CDR3 sequences, 10% of them seen just once; the ten biggest clones take up about 20%. This rearrangement joins TRBV28 to TRBJ1-6; D remains ambiguous. This clonotype was obtained from a woman aged 40 to 50 with HTLV-1-associated myelopathy (HAM/TSP). The specimen sequenced was PBMCs. CDR3 region: CASSLVRTKFIYNSPLHF. CDR3 in DNA: TGTGCCAGCAGTTTAGTACGGACGAAGTTTATTTATAATTCACCCCTCCACTTT.